This TCR beta chain comes out of a study of blood T cells in healthy people across ages. Study at large: Template switching picked up about one barcoded beta molecule for each two T cells.

Germline V gene sequence: CDR1 GTSNPN, CDR2 SVGIG (reference sequence). Trimming pared 5 bases from V and 2 bases from J, leaving 13 bases between. CDR3 length: 13 residues. Findings of the study overall: Older age coincided with a roughly linear decline in TCR beta diversity per million T cells. Not knowing donor CMV status may have confounded expanded clonotype changes.

As to this clonotype: The antigen is not known.

A sample-barcoded 5' primer and a J-beta primer mix were used in a second PCR of roughly 7 to 11 cycles. Each cDNA molecule carried a tag from a template-switch adaptor that contained 12 random nucleotides. TCRdb analysed the 5' RACE reads with MiXCR anew, one entry per CDR3 protein. This table holds some 1.7 million distinct CDR3 sequences, 28% found once. The V call is TRBV30, the J call TRBJ2-7, with a weak D call TRBD2 (5 bases). Sequenced sample: blood. The TCR sequence derives from a woman aged 25 to 39 in good health. CDR3 bases: TGTGCCTGGGTAGGACTGGGAACCTACGAGCAGTACTTC. This sequence encodes CAWVGLGTYEQYF.